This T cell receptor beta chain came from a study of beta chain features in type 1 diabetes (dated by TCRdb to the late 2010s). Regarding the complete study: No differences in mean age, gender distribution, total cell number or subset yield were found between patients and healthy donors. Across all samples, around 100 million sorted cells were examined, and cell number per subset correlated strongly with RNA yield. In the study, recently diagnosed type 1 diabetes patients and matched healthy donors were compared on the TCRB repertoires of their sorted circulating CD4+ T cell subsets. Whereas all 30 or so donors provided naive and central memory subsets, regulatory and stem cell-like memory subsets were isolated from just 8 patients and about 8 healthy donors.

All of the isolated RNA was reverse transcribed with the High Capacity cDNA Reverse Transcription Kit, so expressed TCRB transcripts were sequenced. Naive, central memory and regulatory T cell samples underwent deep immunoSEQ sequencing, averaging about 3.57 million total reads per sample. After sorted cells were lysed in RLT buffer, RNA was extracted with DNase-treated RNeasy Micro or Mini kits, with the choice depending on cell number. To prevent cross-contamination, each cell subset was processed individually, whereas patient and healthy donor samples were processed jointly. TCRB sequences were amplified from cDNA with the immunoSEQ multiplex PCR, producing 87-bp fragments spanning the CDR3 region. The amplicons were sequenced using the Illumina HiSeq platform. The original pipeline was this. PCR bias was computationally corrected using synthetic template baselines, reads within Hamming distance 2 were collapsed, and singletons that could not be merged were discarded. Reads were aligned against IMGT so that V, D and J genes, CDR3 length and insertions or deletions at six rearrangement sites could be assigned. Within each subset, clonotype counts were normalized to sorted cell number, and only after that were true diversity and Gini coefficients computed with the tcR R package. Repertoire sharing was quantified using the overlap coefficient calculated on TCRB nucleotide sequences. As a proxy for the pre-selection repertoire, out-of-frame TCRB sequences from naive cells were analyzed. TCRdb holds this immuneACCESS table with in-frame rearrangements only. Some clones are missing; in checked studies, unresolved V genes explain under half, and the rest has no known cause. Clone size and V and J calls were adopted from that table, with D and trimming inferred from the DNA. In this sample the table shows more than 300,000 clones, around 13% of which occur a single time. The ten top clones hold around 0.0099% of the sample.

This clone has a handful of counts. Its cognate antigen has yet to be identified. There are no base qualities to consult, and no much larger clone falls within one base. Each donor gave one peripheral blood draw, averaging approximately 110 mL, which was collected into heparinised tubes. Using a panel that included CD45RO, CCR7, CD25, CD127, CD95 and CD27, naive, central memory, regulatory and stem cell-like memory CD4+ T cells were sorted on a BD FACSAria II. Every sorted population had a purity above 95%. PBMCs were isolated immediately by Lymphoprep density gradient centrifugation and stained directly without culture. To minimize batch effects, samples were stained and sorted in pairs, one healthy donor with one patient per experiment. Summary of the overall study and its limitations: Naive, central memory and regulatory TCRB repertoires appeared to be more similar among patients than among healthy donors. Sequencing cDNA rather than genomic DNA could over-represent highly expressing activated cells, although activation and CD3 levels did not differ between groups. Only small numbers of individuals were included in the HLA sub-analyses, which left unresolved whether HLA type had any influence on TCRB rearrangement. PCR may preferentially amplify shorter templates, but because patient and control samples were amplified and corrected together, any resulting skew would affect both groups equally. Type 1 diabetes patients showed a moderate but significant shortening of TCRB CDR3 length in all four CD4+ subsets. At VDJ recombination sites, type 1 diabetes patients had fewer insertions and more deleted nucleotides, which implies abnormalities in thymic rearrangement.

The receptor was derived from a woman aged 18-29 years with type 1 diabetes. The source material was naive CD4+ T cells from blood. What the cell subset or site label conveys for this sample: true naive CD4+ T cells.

The base sequence is TGCGCCAGCCAGACAGGAGGGAACACTGAAGCTTTCTTT. This sequence encodes CASQTGGNTEAFF. Rearrangement joined TRBV5-1 to TRBJ1-1; TRBD1 might be the D gene, on 6 matching bases. From the germline V gene, CDR1 is SGHRS and CDR2 is YFSETQ. Trimming takes 7 bases from V and 1 base from J, and the germline ends sit 11 bases apart. Measured from the cysteine to the phenylalanine, the CDR3 is 13 residues long. The kept DNA is CDR3 alone, 39 bases in frame from the first base.